This entry lists 25 T cell receptor beta chains sequenced from one sample in a study of cytomegalovirus exposure and HLA in healthy donors. PCR was performed using 60 Vbeta and 13 Jbeta primers. TCRdb keeps only in-frame clones here, not all; method: immunoSEQ multiplex PCR. The repertoire consists of some 180,000 clones, with 70% to 90% occurring once and the leading ten covering around 2.5%. Sequencing was carried out using PBMCs. Receptor source: a man aged 25-45 years in good health and CMV-seropositive.

The chain links TRBV13 to TRBJ2-7; the match to TRBD2 covers 9 bases. CDR1 is PRHDT and CDR2 is FYEKMQ in the germline V gene (reference sequence). There are 16 residues in the CDR3. The V gene end was trimmed by 2 bases and the J gene end by 3 bases; junction bases not matched to a gene: 8. CDR3 amino acids: CASSLRSPSGIYEQYF. CDR3 bases: TGTGCCAGCAGCTTAAGGTCCCCTAGCGGGATCTACGAGCAGTACTTC.

The J gene is TRBJ1-4, the V gene TRBV4-1, with a tentative D call TRBD1 (6 bases). This CDR3 comprises 16 residues. V lost 2 bases, J lost 5 bases, and 15 bases lay in between. Germline-derived CDR1 and CDR2 are MGHRA and YSYEKL. In DNA form, the CDR3 reads TGCGCCAGCAGCCAAAAAACAGGGAAGGGAAATGAAAAACTGTTTTTT. Translation gives CASSQKTGKGNEKLFF.

The chain links TRBV30 to TRBJ2-3, with D hard to call. The CDR3 has 13 residues. Trimming took off 5 bases at V and 3 bases at J, with 12 bases between the two ends. The V gene's germline CDR1 is GTSNPN and CDR2 SVGIG (reference sequence). The CDR3 DNA reads TGTGCCTGGGCCTTCCTCGGTACAGATACGCAGTATTTT. It specifies CAWAFLGTDTQYF.

This chain connects TRBV5-1 to TRBJ1-5; a possible D gene is TRBD1 (6 bases). Germline assignment: CDR1 SGHRS and CDR2 YFSETQ. The V gene lost 4 bases and the J gene lost 9 bases, with 14 bases spanning the gap. This CDR3 region has 13 residues. The chain's CDR3 is CASSLGQNRPQHF. CDR3 in DNA: TGCGCCAGCAGCCTTGGACAGAACAGGCCCCAGCATTTT.

The chain is built from TRBV4-1 and TRBJ1-2; D might be TRBD1 (5 bases). The germline gives CDR1 MGHRA, CDR2 YSYEKL. V was cut by 2 bases and J by 3 bases, with 13 bases left in between. This CDR3 spans 15 amino acids. The CDR3 here is CASSQISRADYGYTF. In nucleotides, the CDR3 is TGCGCCAGCAGCCAAATCTCCAGGGCAGACTATGGCTACACCTTC.

V and J are TRBV5-1 and TRBJ2-5; D possibly corresponds to TRBD2 (5 bases). Germline V gene lookup returns CDR1 SGHRS and CDR2 YFSETQ. This CDR3 is 15 amino acids long. Trimming removed 5 bases from V and 0 bases from J, with 14 bases in between. As DNA, the CDR3 is TGCGCCAGCAGTGGAGGTCGTACGTACCAAGAGACCCAGTACTTC. It is translated as CASSGGRTYQETQYF.

This chain joins TRBV10-2 and TRBJ2-1; 9 bases line up with TRBD2. The CDR3 has 14 residues. The V and J ends lost 6 bases and 6 bases, in that order; junction bases with no gene match: 6. The germline V gene encodes CDR1 WSHSY and CDR2 SAAADI. For the CDR3, the DNA is TGCGCCAGCAGGAGCGGGAGGCTTAGCAATGAGCAGTTCTTC. Its protein is CASRSGRLSNEQFF.

The chain employs TRBV5-3 and TRBJ2-3; 12 nucleotides line up with TRBD2. TRBV5-3 qualifies as an ORF whose function is uncertain. CDR3 length: 20 amino acids. With V trimmed by 3 bases and J by 4 bases, 18 bases remained unmatched. As DNA, the CDR3 is TGTGCCAGAAGCTGTGGCCCCTCTAGCGGGAGGGCCAAAGGTGCAGATACGCAGTATTTT. Residues: CARSCGPSSGRAKGADTQYF.

The chain employs TRBV4-1 and TRBJ2-5; D is unclear. The germline CDR1 and CDR2 sequences are MGHRA and YSYEKL. The CDR3 sequence is 14 residues long. Trimming left V 1 base short and J 5 bases short, with 11 bases between. CDR3: CASSQVIFVETQYF. Here the CDR3 DNA reads TGCGCCAGCAGCCAAGTTATCTTTGTGGAGACCCAGTACTTC.

A word on this clone: A single base separates this from a much larger clone, so it may be a read error. The V and J genes are TRBV7-8 and TRBJ2-7, with TRBD2 as a possible D gene (6 bases). Deletions cut 5 bases from V and 0 bases from J, with 17 bases between. The germline V gene has CDR1 SGHVS and CDR2 FQNEAQ. The CDR3 consists of 16 residues. CDR3 coding DNA: TGTGCCAGCAGCCCCCCCTCGCGGGGAAGCTCCTACGAGCAGTACTTC. Translating it yields CASSPPSRGSSYEQYF.

The CDR3 DNA reads TGTGCCAGCATCACAGGGGGCCGTACTGAAGCTTTCTTT. Protein sequence: CASITGGRTEAFF. V usage is TRBV6-6 and J usage is TRBJ1-1; 9 bases fit TRBD1. Germline values: CDR1 MNHNY, CDR2 SVGAGI (reference sequence). The CDR3 consists of 13 residues. Trimming took 7 bases from V and 5 from J; bases not matched to a gene: 5.

This rearrangement joins TRBV2 to TRBJ2-1; 13 bases are a match to TRBD2. The V and J ends lost 9 bases and 3 bases, in that order; junction bases with no gene match: 5. Germline assignment: CDR1 SNHLY and CDR2 FYNNEI. The CDR3 spans 15 residues. This CDR3 reads CASGTSGMNYNEQFF. CDR3 nucleotides: TGTGCCAGTGGGACTAGCGGGATGAACTACAATGAGCAGTTCTTC.

This clone was recorded a few times. J is TRBJ1-1 and V is TRBV29-1, with 10 bases fitting TRBD1. CDR3 length: 12 amino acids. CDR1 SQVTM and CDR2 ANQGSEA come from the germline V gene. The ends lost 6 bases at V and 4 bases at J; junction bases unmatched: 2. DNA for the CDR3: TGCAGCGTCGGACAGGGGGTCACTGAAGCTTTCTTT. Its translation is CSVGQGVTEAFF.

The rearrangement links TRBV4-2 to TRBJ2-2; possible D gene TRBD2, 6 bases. Trimming left V 0 bases short and J 7 bases short, with 18 bases between. The germline gives CDR1 LGHNA, CDR2 YNFKEQ. This CDR3 has 17 amino acids. CDR3 nucleotide sequence: TGTGCCAGCAGCCAAGATCGGGGATGGAGGGATGGCGGGGAGCTGTTTTTT. This translates into CASSQDRGWRDGGELFF.

The chain links TRBV27 to TRBJ1-1; tentative D call: TRBD1 (6 bases). CDR1 MNHEY and CDR2 SMNVEV come from the germline V gene (reference sequence). Trimming took 4 bases from V and 13 from J, leaving 19 bases between them. The CDR3 sequence is 13 residues long. This chain's CDR3 is CASSSPGGNRVFF. The DNA of the CDR3 is TGTGCCAGCAGTTCTCCGGGGGGCAATCGGGTTTTCTTT.

The rearrangement uses TRBV2 and TRBJ2-5, with D unclear. This CDR3 comprises 14 residues. Germline loops: CDR1 SNHLY, CDR2 FYNNEI. V dropped 2 bases and J dropped 9 bases, with 16 bases sitting between them. The CDR3 region has the DNA TGTGCCAGCAGTGAATCCTCGCCCGGGTCGGCCCAGTACTTC. This translates into CASSESSPGSAQYF.

As to this clone: The junction departs from the called germline gene at one end, perhaps through a read error. The chain joins TRBV5-4 to TRBJ1-3, with D uncertain. Germline-derived CDR1 and CDR2 are SGHNT and YYREEE (reference sequence). The CDR3 is 14 residues long. The CDR3 here is CTSSFGRSGNTIYF. CDR3 bases: TGTACCAGCAGCTTTGGGAGATCGGGAAACACCATATATTTT.

The V and J genes are TRBV27 and TRBJ2-2, with 7 bases fitting TRBD2. V was clipped by 4 bases and J by 6 bases; unmatched bases: 2. The CDR3 runs 13 residues. Germline values: CDR1 MNHEY, CDR2 SMNVEV (reference sequence). Written as DNA, the CDR3 is TGTGCCAGCAGTTGGGGGGGAGCCGGGGAGCTGTTTTTT. This translates into CASSWGGAGELFF.

The chain employs TRBV18 and TRBJ2-5; no reliable D call. The germline V and J ends were trimmed by 0 bases and 5 bases, with 10 bases remaining between them. Germline CDR1 reads KGHSH; CDR2 reads LQKENI. This CDR3 spans 14 amino acids. In DNA, the CDR3 is TGTGCCAGCTCACCACCGTATAGCCTGGAGACCCAGTACTTC. This gives the protein CASSPPYSLETQYF.

The chain employs TRBV7-2 and TRBJ2-3; D gene uncertain. Germline lookup yields CDR1 SGHTA and CDR2 FQGNSA. The CDR3 has 14 amino acids. Trimming stripped 3 bases from V and 0 bases from J, with 7 bases between. CDR3 in amino acids: CASSFSSSTDTQYF. The DNA of the CDR3 is TGTGCCAGCAGCTTTTCTAGTAGCACAGATACGCAGTATTTT. Combining the CDR3 with reference TRBV7-2 and TRBJ2-3 gives the whole variable domain GAGVSQSPSNKVTEKGKDVELRCDPISGHTALYWYRQSLGQGLEFLIYFQGNSAPDKSGLPSDRFSAERTGGSVSTLTIQRTQQEDSAVYLCASSFSSSTDTQYFGPGTRLTVL.

The CDR3 nucleotides read TGCAGGGCAGGGGTGGGAGAGACCCAGTACTTC. It is translated as CRAGVGETQYF. This chain links TRBV20-1 with TRBJ2-5; possibly TRBD1 for D (6 bases). The CDR3 length is 11 residues. Germline CDR1 DFQATT, CDR2 SNEGSKA (reference sequence).

The CDR3 DNA sequence: TGTGCCAGCAGAGACAGGGGGTTAGCGGCCGGGGAGCTGTTTTTT. This sequence encodes CASRDRGLAAGELFF. The chain recombines TRBV2 with TRBJ2-2; 9 bases line up with TRBD1. Germline loops: CDR1 SNHLY, CDR2 FYNNEI. Trimming cost V 6 bases and J 6 bases; bases outside gene matches: 8. The CDR3 is 15 amino acids.

This sequence joins TRBV6-5 and TRBJ1-1; unclear D gene. Germline CDR1 MNHEY, CDR2 SVGAGI. The CDR3 is 13 residues long. V lost 6 bases, J lost 1 base, and 9 bases lay in between. As DNA, the CDR3 is TGTGCCAGCAGCACCCGCAGGAACACTGAAGCTTTCTTT. Translated, it gives CASSTRRNTEAFF.

V usage is TRBV5-4 and J usage is TRBJ1-1, with a weak D call TRBD1 (5 bases). CDR1 and CDR2 (germline): SGHNT, YYREEE (reference sequence). This CDR3 region has 15 residues. The V and J ends lost 0 bases and 3 bases respectively, with 12 bases between them. CDR3 residues: CASSLESGSHTEAFF. The CDR3 DNA sequence: TGTGCCAGCAGCTTGGAATCAGGGTCCCACACTGAAGCTTTCTTT.

The DNA of the CDR3 is TGTGCCAGCAGCTTCACCGGGACAGGGGGAAACACCATATATTTT. Residues: CASSFTGTGGNTIYF. J is TRBJ1-3 and V is TRBV11-3; 9 bases fit TRBD1. The trim removed 3 bases at V and 4 bases at J, leaving 4 bases unmatched. Germline loops: CDR1 SGHNT, CDR2 YENEEA. This CDR3 comprises 15 residues.